The 6 T cell receptor beta chains in this list originate from one sample, sequenced in a study of T cell responses to AZD1222 COVID-19 vaccine. Profiled with immunoSEQ multiplex PCR; TCRdb holds only in-frame clones, not every one. The sample includes under 110,000 clones, around 91% seen only once; the top ten take approximately 8%. The source was peripheral blood, collected 28 days after the second AZD1222 dose. The receptors shown here come from an adult who received the AZD1222 COVID-19 vaccine.

This clone has more than one count but fewer than ten. The CDR3 loop is CASSDRDEAYEQYF. The CDR3, as DNA: TGTGCCAGCAGCGATCGGGACGAGGCCTACGAGCAGTACTTC. This sequence joins TRBV6-5 and TRBJ2-7, with D perhaps TRBD1 or TRBD2 (5 bases each). Per the germline V gene, CDR1 is MNHEY and CDR2 is SVGAGI. The length of the CDR3 is 14 residues. V lost 6 bases to trimming and J lost 2 bases, with 14 bases between them.

The V gene is TRBV30, the J gene TRBJ1-5; 10 positions agree with TRBD1. Per the germline V gene, CDR1 is GTSNPN and CDR2 is SVGIG (reference sequence). V lost 4 bases and J lost 2; bases outside the gene matches: 11. The CDR3 totals 17 residues. As DNA, the CDR3 is TGTGCCTGGACTCGGACAGGGGGAGGCGATGGCAATCAGCCCCAGCATTTT. Encoded protein: CAWTRTGGGDGNQPQHF.

The chain combines TRBV6-5 with TRBJ2-5; TRBD2 aligns across 8 bases. This CDR3 has 15 amino acids. Germline values: CDR1 MNHEY, CDR2 SVGAGI. Trimming at V came to 5 bases and at J to 5 bases, leaving 10 bases not matched to a gene. The CDR3 loop is CASSPRGGTQETQYF. Written as DNA, the CDR3 is TGTGCCAGCAGTCCCCGGGGGGGAACCCAGGAGACCCAGTACTTC.

This rearrangement joins TRBV11-2 to TRBJ1-2, with a possible D match to TRBD1 (5 bases). CDR1 is SGHAT, CDR2 FQNNGV, per germline. This CDR3 is built from 12 residues. Trimming took off 5 bases at V and 7 bases at J, with 11 bases between the two ends. The CDR3 loop reads CASSAQEVGYTF. CDR3 nucleotide sequence: TGTGCCAGCAGCGCACAGGAGGTTGGCTACACCTTC.

The chain recombines TRBV6-5 with TRBJ2-5; possibly TRBD2 for D (5 bases). Germline V gene lookup returns CDR1 MNHEY and CDR2 SVGAGI. CDR3 length: 15 residues. The germline V and J ends were trimmed by 0 bases and 5 bases, with 13 bases remaining between them. Written as DNA, the CDR3 is TGTGCCAGCAGTTACTCCCCGGGGAAAGCGGAGACCCAGTACTTC. It translates to CASSYSPGKAETQYF.

The chain's CDR3 is CASSYSQGPGQPQHF. Written as DNA, the CDR3 is TGTGCCAGCAGTTACTCTCAAGGTCCGGGCCAGCCCCAGCATTTT. The chain has TRBV6-7 and TRBJ1-5; D not resolved. TRBV6-7 is an open reading frame, and its role is uncertain. This CDR3 comprises 15 residues. V dropped 0 bases and J dropped 7 bases, with 13 bases sitting between them.